The 18 T cell receptor beta chains below were found in one sample sequenced in a study of long-term antiretroviral therapy in people with HIV. Survey-level immunoSEQ v3.0 assays were run. Assay used: immunoSEQ multiplex PCR; TCRdb lists only in-frame clones, some missing. This sample has 25,000 to 35,000 clones, with about 82% found just once. The input for sequencing was unsorted PBMCs, taken 0.8 years after starting antiretroviral therapy. These receptors were collected from a woman in her 30s with HIV.

The chain is built from TRBV5-4 and TRBJ2-5; D is possibly TRBD1 or TRBD2 (6 bases each). Trimming removed 2 bases from V and 4 bases from J, with 12 bases in between. From germline, CDR1 is SGHNT and CDR2 YYREEE (reference sequence). CDR3 length: 14 residues. CDR3 amino acids: CASSFSGAGETQYF. CDR3 in DNA: TGTGCCAGCAGCTTCTCGGGGGCCGGAGAGACCCAGTACTTC.

The chain combines TRBV5-1 with TRBJ1-2; D unresolved. Germline CDR1 and CDR2: SGHRS and YFSETQ. The CDR3 has 15 amino acids. Trimming stripped 0 bases from V and 0 bases from J, with 9 bases between. The DNA of the CDR3 is TGCGCCAGCAGCTTGGAATCTAGCCCTAACTATGGCTACACCTTC. The encoded protein is CASSLESSPNYGYTF.

This clone was seen only once. This rearrangement joins TRBV6-5 to TRBJ2-5, with unresolved D. The CDR3 contains 16 residues. Germline CDR1 and CDR2: MNHEY and SVGAGI. V lost 0 bases to trimming and J lost 1 base, with 12 bases between them. CDR3 residues: CASSYSLQRTQETQYF. CDR3 bases: TGTGCCAGCAGTTACTCCTTACAGCGTACCCAAGAGACCCAGTACTTC.

The chain carries TRBV11-2 and TRBJ1-5, with D perhaps TRBD1 (6 bases). Germline V CDR1 and CDR2: SGHAT, FQNNGV. Trimming cost V 8 bases and J 7 bases, with 24 bases left between them. The CDR3 totals 16 residues. Written as DNA, the CDR3 is TGTGCCAGCTCCTCAAGTCAGGCAGGGGTAGGGCAGCCCCAGCATTTT. Residues: CASSSSQAGVGQPQHF.

The CDR3 bases are TGTGCCAGCAGCGTCCAGACAGGGGTAAATTGGGATACTGAAGCTTTCTTT. This gives the protein CASSVQTGVNWDTEAFF. The chain joins TRBV9 to TRBJ1-1; TRBD1 matches 8 bases. Per germline, CDR1 SGDLS and CDR2 YYNGEE. The CDR3 covers 17 residues. V lost 2 bases and J lost 5; bases outside the gene matches: 14.

The rearrangement links TRBV12-5 to TRBJ2-3, with TRBD2 identical over 8 bases. The CDR3 loop spans 15 amino acids. The V segment lost 1 base and the J segment 4 bases; nucleotides outside the gene matches: 4. Germline V gene lookup returns CDR1 LGHNT and CDR2 FRNRAP. In nucleotides, the CDR3 is TGTGCTAGTGGTTTGGAGCGGGGGATAGCAGATACGCAGTATTTT. It is translated as CASGLERGIADTQYF.

This sequence joins TRBV2 and TRBJ2-5, with a possible D match to TRBD2 (7 bases). Trimming left V 3 bases short and J 4 bases short, with 12 bases between. The CDR3 has 14 residues. In germline, CDR1 is SNHLY, CDR2 FYNNEI. The CDR3 sequence: CASSEGGGRETQYF. The CDR3 nucleotides are TGTGCCAGCAGTGAGGGGGGGGGCCGAGAGACCCAGTACTTC. Looking up the rest from reference TRBV2 and TRBJ2-5 gives the full variable domain: EPEVTQTPSHQVTQMGQEVILRCVPISNHLYFYWYRQILGQKVEFLVSFYNNEISEKSEIFDDQFSVERPDGSNFTLKIRSTKLEDSAMYFCASSEGGGRETQYFGPGTRLLVL.

Concerning this clone: In the same sample, other DNA sequences code for this CDR3. The chain joins TRBV29-1 to TRBJ1-2, with 7 bases lining up with TRBD1. The germline V gene has CDR1 SQVTM and CDR2 ANQGSEA. This CDR3 contains 13 residues. Trimming took 7 bases from V and 1 from J; bases not matched to a gene: 6. The CDR3 loop is CSAGTENNYGYTF. The CDR3 DNA is TGCAGCGCCGGGACAGAAAATAACTATGGCTACACCTTC. Filled out from reference TRBV29-1 and TRBJ1-2, the complete variable domain reads SAVISQKPSRDICQRGTSLTIQCQVDSQVTMMFWYRQQPGQSLTLIATANQGSEATYESGFVIDKFPISRPNLTFSTLTVSNMSPEDSSIYLCSAGTENNYGYTFGSGTRLTVV.

The chain combines TRBV27 with TRBJ2-7; D not certain. V lost 8 bases and J lost 7, with 18 bases in between. The length of the CDR3 is 13 residues. The germline V gene has CDR1 MNHEY and CDR2 SMNVEV (reference sequence). The CDR3 sequence is CASSKTSRREQYV. The CDR3, as DNA: TGTGCCAGCTCAAAAACCTCTCGTAGGGAGCAGTACGTC.

This chain links TRBV6-1 with TRBJ1-1; TRBD1 agrees at 8 bases. J gave up 4 bases and V 5 bases, and 6 bases lay outside the gene matches. The CDR3 sequence is 14 residues long. Germline V gives CDR1 MNHNS, CDR2 SASEGT. CDR3 loop: CASSPRGPVTEAFF. CDR3 DNA sequence: TGTGCCAGCAGTCCCAGGGGGCCTGTCACTGAAGCTTTCTTT.

The chain employs TRBV25-1 and TRBJ1-1; TRBD1 is a possible D gene (6 bases). The CDR3 is 14 residues long. Germline assignment: CDR1 MGHDK and CDR2 SYGVNS. Trimming shortened V by 5 bases and J by 2 bases, and 12 bases separated the two germline ends. CDR3 nucleotide sequence: TGTGCCAGCAGTCTGACAGGAACCAACACTGAAGCTTTCTTT. Its translation is CASSLTGTNTEAFF.

The chain has TRBV9 and TRBJ2-3; D uncertain. Trimming took 1 base from V and 4 from J, leaving 7 bases between them. Germline CDR1 reads SGDLS; CDR2 reads YYNGEE. There are 13 residues in the CDR3. Here the CDR3 DNA reads TGTGCCAGCAGCGTACAGGTTGCAGATACGCAGTATTTT. Translation: CASSVQVADTQYF.

A few counts support this clone. V usage is TRBV7-3 and J usage is TRBJ1-6; perhaps TRBD1 as D (5 bases). Trimming cost V 2 bases and J 10 bases, with 9 bases left between them. The CDR3 extends over 13 amino acids. CDR1 is SGHTA and CDR2 is FQGTGA in the germline V gene. The DNA of the CDR3 is TGTGCCAGCAGCTTAGAATCAGGGTCACCCCTCCACTTT. This translates into CASSLESGSPLHF.

The chain recombines TRBV10-2 with TRBJ2-7; no clear D gene. CDR3 length equals 13 residues. Germline V gene lookup returns CDR1 WSHSY and CDR2 SAAADI. With 0 bases removed from V and 5 bases from J, the gap between germline ends came to 8 bases. The CDR3 DNA sequence: TGCGCCAGCAGTGAGTCGACCCGCCACGAGCAGTACGTC. This codes for CASSESTRHEQYV.

This chain connects TRBV5-1 to TRBJ2-7; 9 bases are a match to TRBD1. Germline assignment: CDR1 SGHRS and CDR2 YFSETQ. V trimming: 5 bases; J trimming: 4 bases; junction bases outside the gene matches: 7. The CDR3 runs to 14 residues. In DNA form, the CDR3 reads TGCGCCAGCAGAACCGGGACAGGGAGTTACGAGCAGTACTTC. Translated, it gives CASRTGTGSYEQYF.

The chain carries TRBV13 and TRBJ2-7; 11 positions agree with TRBD2. CDR1 and CDR2 from the germline V gene are PRHDT and FYEKMQ (reference sequence). V shed 5 bases and J 7 bases; nucleotides not matched to a gene: 7. The CDR3 consists of 14 residues. CDR3 amino acids: CASSPGLAAEEQYF. CDR3 nucleotides: TGTGCCAGCAGCCCGGGACTAGCGGCGGAGGAGCAGTACTTC.

The CDR3 DNA follows: TGTGCCAGCTGGGTTAACGGGGAGCTGTTTTTT. Its translation: CASWVNGELFF. The V and J genes are TRBV19 and TRBJ2-2; D is unclear. Trimming shortened V by 9 bases and J by 7 bases, and 9 bases separated the two germline ends. The length of the CDR3 is 11 residues. CDR1 LNHDA and CDR2 SQIVND come from the germline V gene (reference sequence).

V usage is TRBV5-6 and J usage is TRBJ2-5; tentative D call: TRBD2 (6 bases). Germline assignment: CDR1 SGHDT and CDR2 YYEEEE. The CDR3 runs 14 residues. The germline V and J ends were trimmed by 5 bases and 5 bases, with 16 bases remaining between them. This CDR3 reads CASRSIQGGETQYF. DNA of the CDR3: TGTGCCAGCAGGTCGATTCAAGGAGGGGAGACCCAGTACTTC.